What follows are 32 T cell receptor beta chains derived from one specimen sequenced in a study of T cells after yellow fever vaccination. TCRdb recomputed calls from the 5' RACE reads with MiXCR, one row per CDR3 protein. The sample yields about 320,000 distinct CDR3 sequences, 3.5% to 4.5% seen once. The material was PBMCs, obtained 15 days after the yellow fever booster vaccination. All receptors derive from a young man who received the YFV17D yellow fever vaccine.

This clonotype came up many times. V and J are TRBV2 and TRBJ1-6; D is possibly TRBD1 (5 bases). The CDR3 sequence is 15 residues long. V dropped 6 bases and J dropped 1 base, with 10 bases sitting between them. Germline V gene lookup returns CDR1 SNHLY and CDR2 FYNNEI. CDR3 nucleotide sequence: TGTGCCAGCAGCAGGGACGGGTCCTATAATTCACCCCTCCACTTT. Encoded protein: CASSRDGSYNSPLHF.

There are a few counts of this clonotype. This sequence joins TRBV6-5 and TRBJ2-5; no clear D gene. V lost 6 bases to trimming and J lost 3 bases, with 11 bases between them. This CDR3 spans 13 amino acids. Germline CDR1 reads MNHEY; CDR2 reads SVGAGI. DNA for the CDR3: TGTGCCAGCAGACTTGGGTCGGAAGAGACCCAGTACTTC. Translated: CASRLGSEETQYF.

The chain links TRBV4-2 to TRBJ2-7; TRBD2 aligns across 13 bases. Germline-derived CDR1 and CDR2 are LGHNA and YNFKEQ. CDR3 size: 17 residues. V dropped 0 bases and J dropped 3; count of bases not matched to a gene: 5. The CDR3 DNA reads as TGTGCCAGCAGCCAAGAGCCGACTAGCGGGGGGAACTACGAGCAGTACTTC. It translates to CASSQEPTSGGNYEQYF.

Ten or more counts support this clonotype. The rearrangement links TRBV7-2 to TRBJ2-1; TRBD1 matches 8 bases. Germline trimming cut 7 bases from V and 2 bases from J; bases unmatched to any gene: 7. Germline CDR1 SGHTA, CDR2 FQGNSA. The CDR3 runs to 15 residues. As DNA, the CDR3 is TGTGCCAGCAACCCAGGGGGCATCGCCTACAATGAGCAGTTCTTC. Its protein is CASNPGGIAYNEQFF.

This clonotype has a count of ten or more. V is TRBV11-2 and J is TRBJ2-3; tentatively, D is TRBD1 or TRBD2 (5 bases each). This CDR3 has 15 residues. Germline V gives CDR1 SGHAT, CDR2 FQNNGV. With 5 bases removed from V and 8 bases from J, the gap between germline ends came to 20 bases. The CDR3: CASSHSGTAYGTQYF. The CDR3 region has the DNA TGTGCCAGCAGCCACTCCGGGACCGCGTACGGTACGCAGTATTTT.

The table lists this clonotype with many counts. V usage is TRBV7-6 and J usage is TRBJ2-1; 10 bases line up with TRBD2. The CDR3 is made up of 15 amino acids. In germline, CDR1 is SGHVS, CDR2 FNYEAQ. With 2 bases clipped from V and 6 bases from J, the junction kept 4 bases outside the gene matches. CDR3 in amino acids: CASSLSGLAANEQFF. The CDR3 DNA reads as TGTGCCAGCAGCTTATCCGGACTAGCGGCCAATGAGCAGTTCTTC.

This clonotype was counted at least ten times. The chain employs TRBV5-1 and TRBJ2-2; 7 bases are a match to TRBD2. V was pared by 5 bases and J by 3 bases, with 7 bases of the junction left unmatched. The germline CDR1 and CDR2 sequences are SGHRS and YFSETQ. The CDR3 has 15 residues. The CDR3 region has the DNA TGCGCCAGCAGAAAGAGCGGGGTCGACACCGGGGAGCTGTTTTTT. Translation gives CASRKSGVDTGELFF.

The chain recombines TRBV5-1 with TRBJ2-3; D call uncertain. Germline loops: CDR1 SGHRS, CDR2 YFSETQ. The V end lost 5 bases, the J end lost 5 bases, and 12 bases lay between the germline ends. This CDR3 has 13 residues. CDR3 in amino acids: CASSPQQLDTQYF. The CDR3 DNA reads as TGCGCCAGCAGTCCCCAACAATTAGATACGCAGTATTTT. Using reference TRBV5-1 and TRBJ2-3 for the parts outside the CDR3, the full variable domain is KAGVTQTPRYLIKTRGQQVTLSCSPISGHRSVSWYQQTPGQGLQFLFEYFSETQRNKGNFPGRFSGRQFSNSRSEMNVSTLELGDSALYLCASSPQQLDTQYFGPGTRLTVL.

V is TRBV7-2 and J is TRBJ2-5; TRBD1 matches at 9 bases. The CDR3 has 12 amino acids. The germline CDR1 and CDR2 sequences are SGHTA and FQGNSA. Unmatched junction bases numbered 5, after V lost 5 bases and J lost 10 bases. The CDR3 protein is CASSEDRGNQYF. The CDR3 coding sequence is TGTGCCAGCAGCGAGGACAGGGGAAACCAGTACTTC.

This clonotype has a count of ten or more. The chain carries TRBV20-1 and TRBJ2-3; 8 bases match TRBD2. V gave up 6 bases and J gave up 5 bases; unmatched junction bases: 13. This CDR3 has 15 amino acids. Germline V gives CDR1 DFQATT, CDR2 SNEGSKA (reference sequence). The CDR3 DNA reads as TGCAGTGCCAGATCCCCGGGGGGGCTCCTAGATACGCAGTATTTT. Protein product: CSARSPGGLLDTQYF.

This clonotype was seen many times. Written as DNA, the CDR3 is TGTGCCAGCAGCTTAGCGCTGGGGGGCGAGCAGTACGTC. Its protein product is CASSLALGGEQYV. The gene calls are TRBV7-9 and TRBJ2-7; D perhaps matches TRBD2 (6 bases). Germline loops: CDR1 SEHNR, CDR2 FQNEAQ (reference sequence). This CDR3 comprises 13 residues. The V end lost 0 bases, the J end lost 6 bases, and 9 bases lay between the germline ends.

This clonotype has a count of ten or more. This chain connects TRBV20-1 to TRBJ1-1; weak D call: TRBD1 (6 bases). With 6 bases removed from V and 1 base from J, the gap between germline ends came to 15 bases. CDR1 is DFQATT, CDR2 SNEGSKA, per germline (reference sequence). The CDR3 covers 14 residues. In DNA form, the CDR3 reads TGCAGTGCCCGTCGACAGGACGCGAACACTGAAGCTTTCTTT. Translating gives CSARRQDANTEAFF.

This clonotype has a count of ten or more. V and J are TRBV5-6 and TRBJ2-1; D gene unclear. Trimming shortened V by 1 base and J by 8 bases, and 13 bases separated the two germline ends. CDR1 and CDR2 from the germline V gene are SGHDT and YYEEEE. This CDR3 has 14 amino acids. CDR3 in DNA: TGTGCCAGCAGCTTGCGAATCCACGTATATGAGCAGTTCTTC. Translation gives CASSLRIHVYEQFF.

This clonotype was detected ten times or more. The rearrangement links TRBV29-1 to TRBJ2-6; D unresolved. Between the trimmed V and J ends, which lost 4 bases and 0 bases, there was a span of 16 bases. Looked up from germline, CDR1 is SQVTM and CDR2 is ANQGSEA. The CDR3 length is 17 residues. In DNA, the CDR3 is TGCAGCGTTGCTTTAGGAATGAAGGTCTCTGGGGCCAACGTCCTGACTTTC. Translation: CSVALGMKVSGANVLTF.

The sample holds many counts of this clonotype. The chain has TRBV29-1 and TRBJ2-5; D possibly corresponds to TRBD2 (5 bases). V was cut by 4 bases and J by 4 bases, with 10 bases left in between. Germline CDR1 is SQVTM and CDR2 is ANQGSEA. The CDR3 runs to 12 residues. CDR3 bases: TGCAGCGTTGTGAGGGTGACAGAGACCCAGTACTTC. Protein product: CSVVRVTETQYF.

Ten or more counts support this clonotype. The V gene is TRBV20-1, the J gene TRBJ1-2; D is unresolved. V lost 0 bases and J 4 bases, leaving 12 bases between the germline ends. The length of the CDR3 is 14 residues. In germline, CDR1 is DFQATT, CDR2 SNEGSKA (reference sequence). The DNA of the CDR3 is TGCAGTGCTAGAGACCACCCGGGGAGCTATGGCTACACCTTC. Translation: CSARDHPGSYGYTF.

This clonotype was picked up many times. V and J are TRBV7-6 and TRBJ2-1; 9 nucleotides match TRBD2. Trimming at V came to 8 bases and at J to 8 bases, leaving 7 bases not matched to a gene. This CDR3 region has 13 residues. The germline gives CDR1 SGHVS, CDR2 FNYEAQ. CDR3 DNA: TGTGCCAGCGGGACTAGCCCTTGGGATGAGCAGTTCTTC. The encoded protein is CASGTSPWDEQFF.

This clonotype was counted between two and nine times. The chain carries TRBV12-3 or TRBV12-4 and TRBJ1-5; no reliable D call. V dropped 2 bases and J dropped 0 bases, with 14 bases sitting between them. The CDR3 runs 17 residues. The CDR3 sequence is CASSLKQSTYSNQPQHF. CDR3 in DNA: TGTGCCAGCAGTTTAAAACAGTCAACTTATAGCAATCAGCCCCAGCATTTT.

J is TRBJ2-1 and V is TRBV27; D assignment may be TRBD1 or TRBD2 (5 bases each). Trimming cost V 4 bases and J 0 bases, with 10 bases left between them. The V gene's germline CDR1 is MNHEY and CDR2 SMNVEV (reference sequence). The CDR3 consists of 15 residues. The CDR3 DNA follows: TGTGCCAGCAGTTCCGGGACGAACTCCTACAATGAGCAGTTCTTC. Protein: CASSSGTNSYNEQFF.

This clonotype has at least ten counts. The V and J genes are TRBV4-2 and TRBJ1-2; D is unclear. V lost 0 bases, J lost 8 bases, and 4 bases lay in between. The CDR3 loop spans 11 amino acids. The germline gives CDR1 LGHNA, CDR2 YNFKEQ. The CDR3 reads CASSQEAGYTF. As DNA, the CDR3 is TGTGCCAGCAGCCAAGAAGCAGGCTACACCTTC.

The J gene is TRBJ2-5, the V gene TRBV4-3; 10 bases are a match to TRBD2. Germline values: CDR1 LGHNA, CDR2 YSLEER. The CDR3 is made up of 19 amino acids. The J segment lost 2 bases and the V segment lost 0 bases, leaving 12 bases of the junction unmatched. This CDR3 reads CASSQEQRAGGPEQETQYF. CDR3 sequence (DNA): TGCGCCAGCAGCCAAGAACAGCGAGCGGGGGGGCCCGAACAAGAGACCCAGTACTTC.

This clonotype was found a few times. V usage is TRBV5-1 and J usage is TRBJ1-1, with no clear D. Trimming shortened V by 1 base and J by 5 bases, and 18 bases separated the two germline ends. The CDR3 contains 16 residues. The germline gives CDR1 SGHRS, CDR2 YFSETQ. The CDR3 reads CASSLRGTTRRTEAFF. CDR3 DNA: TGCGCCAGCAGCTTGAGAGGTACAACCCGTCGGACTGAAGCTTTCTTT.

In its sample, this clonotype was seen many times. The chain uses TRBV11-2 and TRBJ2-5; D remains unclear. The germline V gene has CDR1 SGHAT and CDR2 FQNNGV. This CDR3 contains 13 residues. The V gene lost 1 base and the J gene lost 5 bases, with 8 bases spanning the gap. The CDR3 loop is CASSLVPRETQYF. In nucleotides, the CDR3 is TGTGCCAGCAGCTTAGTACCGAGGGAGACCCAGTACTTC.

This clonotype has only a few counts. The chain recombines TRBV7-2 with TRBJ1-6, with 9 nucleotides matching TRBD1. The CDR3 has 15 amino acids. Germline CDR1 is SGHTA and CDR2 is FQGNSA. V lost 3 bases, J lost 7 bases, and 4 bases stayed unmatched. The CDR3 sequence: CASSFRTGVNSPLHF. The CDR3 DNA reads TGTGCCAGCAGCTTTAGGACAGGGGTAAATTCACCCCTCCACTTT.

This clonotype was seen more than once but under ten times. DNA of the CDR3: TGCGCCAGCAGCCGGGGACAGGGGGCGCGGAATAATTCACCCCTCCACTTT. Protein sequence: CASSRGQGARNNSPLHF. The V call is TRBV5-1, the J call TRBJ1-6; 12 nucleotides line up with TRBD1. The length of the CDR3 is 17 residues. Unmatched junction bases numbered 7, after V lost 4 bases and J lost 5 bases. Germline CDR1 SGHRS, CDR2 YFSETQ.

This chain connects TRBV5-1 to TRBJ2-5; 12 nucleotides agree with TRBD2. CDR3 length equals 17 residues. Germline V gives CDR1 SGHRS, CDR2 YFSETQ. V gave up 1 base and J gave up 0 bases; unmatched junction bases: 4. The CDR3 region has the DNA TGCGCCAGCAGCTTGCTCCTAGCGGGGGGGAACCAAGAGACCCAGTACTTC. As protein: CASSLLLAGGNQETQYF.

This clonotype was recorded at least ten times. V usage is TRBV29-1 and J usage is TRBJ2-3, with D uncertain. Per the germline V gene, CDR1 is SQVTM and CDR2 is ANQGSEA. The CDR3 extends over 16 amino acids. The V gene lost 3 bases and the J gene lost 8 bases, with 24 bases spanning the gap. The CDR3 bases are TGCAGCGTTGAGTCGGGTACTGGGCCGAGGTGGGGTACGCAGTATTTT. Translating gives CSVESGTGPRWGTQYF.

This clonotype was picked up many times. The V call is TRBV6-6, the J call TRBJ1-1, with TRBD1 matching 7 bases. The CDR3 has 13 residues. V was pared by 5 bases and J by 6 bases, with 6 bases of the junction left unmatched. Germline lookup yields CDR1 MNHNY and CDR2 SVGAGI (reference sequence). The CDR3 is CASSRGDSAEAFF. In DNA, the CDR3 is TGTGCCAGCAGTAGAGGGGACAGTGCTGAAGCTTTCTTT.

In this sample, this clonotype turned up many times. The chain links TRBV12-3 or TRBV12-4 to TRBJ2-5, with 8 bases identical to TRBD1. Unmatched junction bases numbered 9, after V lost 7 bases and J lost 5 bases. The CDR3 runs 14 residues. The CDR3 DNA follows: TGTGCCAGCAAGGACTACCAGGGGGCGGAGACCCAGTACTTC. This encodes CASKDYQGAETQYF.

This clonotype was observed a few times. J is TRBJ2-5 and V is TRBV5-1, with unresolved D. Germline CDR1 reads SGHRS; CDR2 reads YFSETQ. The CDR3 spans 14 residues. V was clipped by 4 bases and J by 5 bases, with 15 bases between them. The CDR3 reads CASSKHHSSETQYF. As DNA, the CDR3 is TGCGCCAGCAGCAAGCACCACAGTTCGGAGACCCAGTACTTC.

There are many counts of this clonotype. This chain's CDR3 is CSARGQFITEAFF. The CDR3 DNA reads TGCAGTGCTAGGGGACAATTTATCACTGAAGCTTTCTTT. The chain is built from TRBV20-1 and TRBJ1-1; tentatively, D is TRBD1 (6 bases). This CDR3 has 13 amino acids. CDR1 is DFQATT, CDR2 SNEGSKA, per germline (reference sequence). With 3 bases removed from V and 4 bases from J, the gap between germline ends came to 12 bases.

This rearrangement joins TRBV5-1 to TRBJ2-1; 10 bases match TRBD2. J gave up 6 bases and V 2 bases, and 5 bases lay outside the gene matches. This CDR3 comprises 15 residues. CDR1 is SGHRS, CDR2 YFSETQ, per germline. CDR3 DNA: TGCGCCAGCAGCTTTACTAGCGGGGACTTCAATGAGCAGTTCTTC. Protein: CASSFTSGDFNEQFF.